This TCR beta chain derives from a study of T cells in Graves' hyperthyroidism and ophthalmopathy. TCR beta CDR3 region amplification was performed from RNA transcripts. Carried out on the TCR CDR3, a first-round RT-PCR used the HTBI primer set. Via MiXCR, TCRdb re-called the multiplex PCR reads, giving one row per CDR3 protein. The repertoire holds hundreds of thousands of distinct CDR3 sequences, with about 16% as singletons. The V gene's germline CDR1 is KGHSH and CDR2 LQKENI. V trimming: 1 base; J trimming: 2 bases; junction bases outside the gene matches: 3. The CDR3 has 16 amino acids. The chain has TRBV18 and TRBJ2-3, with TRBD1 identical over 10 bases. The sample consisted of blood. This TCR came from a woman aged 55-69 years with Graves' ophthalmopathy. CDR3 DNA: TGTGCCAGCTCACCACTGGACAGGGGGAACACAGATACGCAGTATTTT. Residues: CASSPLDRGNTDTQYF.